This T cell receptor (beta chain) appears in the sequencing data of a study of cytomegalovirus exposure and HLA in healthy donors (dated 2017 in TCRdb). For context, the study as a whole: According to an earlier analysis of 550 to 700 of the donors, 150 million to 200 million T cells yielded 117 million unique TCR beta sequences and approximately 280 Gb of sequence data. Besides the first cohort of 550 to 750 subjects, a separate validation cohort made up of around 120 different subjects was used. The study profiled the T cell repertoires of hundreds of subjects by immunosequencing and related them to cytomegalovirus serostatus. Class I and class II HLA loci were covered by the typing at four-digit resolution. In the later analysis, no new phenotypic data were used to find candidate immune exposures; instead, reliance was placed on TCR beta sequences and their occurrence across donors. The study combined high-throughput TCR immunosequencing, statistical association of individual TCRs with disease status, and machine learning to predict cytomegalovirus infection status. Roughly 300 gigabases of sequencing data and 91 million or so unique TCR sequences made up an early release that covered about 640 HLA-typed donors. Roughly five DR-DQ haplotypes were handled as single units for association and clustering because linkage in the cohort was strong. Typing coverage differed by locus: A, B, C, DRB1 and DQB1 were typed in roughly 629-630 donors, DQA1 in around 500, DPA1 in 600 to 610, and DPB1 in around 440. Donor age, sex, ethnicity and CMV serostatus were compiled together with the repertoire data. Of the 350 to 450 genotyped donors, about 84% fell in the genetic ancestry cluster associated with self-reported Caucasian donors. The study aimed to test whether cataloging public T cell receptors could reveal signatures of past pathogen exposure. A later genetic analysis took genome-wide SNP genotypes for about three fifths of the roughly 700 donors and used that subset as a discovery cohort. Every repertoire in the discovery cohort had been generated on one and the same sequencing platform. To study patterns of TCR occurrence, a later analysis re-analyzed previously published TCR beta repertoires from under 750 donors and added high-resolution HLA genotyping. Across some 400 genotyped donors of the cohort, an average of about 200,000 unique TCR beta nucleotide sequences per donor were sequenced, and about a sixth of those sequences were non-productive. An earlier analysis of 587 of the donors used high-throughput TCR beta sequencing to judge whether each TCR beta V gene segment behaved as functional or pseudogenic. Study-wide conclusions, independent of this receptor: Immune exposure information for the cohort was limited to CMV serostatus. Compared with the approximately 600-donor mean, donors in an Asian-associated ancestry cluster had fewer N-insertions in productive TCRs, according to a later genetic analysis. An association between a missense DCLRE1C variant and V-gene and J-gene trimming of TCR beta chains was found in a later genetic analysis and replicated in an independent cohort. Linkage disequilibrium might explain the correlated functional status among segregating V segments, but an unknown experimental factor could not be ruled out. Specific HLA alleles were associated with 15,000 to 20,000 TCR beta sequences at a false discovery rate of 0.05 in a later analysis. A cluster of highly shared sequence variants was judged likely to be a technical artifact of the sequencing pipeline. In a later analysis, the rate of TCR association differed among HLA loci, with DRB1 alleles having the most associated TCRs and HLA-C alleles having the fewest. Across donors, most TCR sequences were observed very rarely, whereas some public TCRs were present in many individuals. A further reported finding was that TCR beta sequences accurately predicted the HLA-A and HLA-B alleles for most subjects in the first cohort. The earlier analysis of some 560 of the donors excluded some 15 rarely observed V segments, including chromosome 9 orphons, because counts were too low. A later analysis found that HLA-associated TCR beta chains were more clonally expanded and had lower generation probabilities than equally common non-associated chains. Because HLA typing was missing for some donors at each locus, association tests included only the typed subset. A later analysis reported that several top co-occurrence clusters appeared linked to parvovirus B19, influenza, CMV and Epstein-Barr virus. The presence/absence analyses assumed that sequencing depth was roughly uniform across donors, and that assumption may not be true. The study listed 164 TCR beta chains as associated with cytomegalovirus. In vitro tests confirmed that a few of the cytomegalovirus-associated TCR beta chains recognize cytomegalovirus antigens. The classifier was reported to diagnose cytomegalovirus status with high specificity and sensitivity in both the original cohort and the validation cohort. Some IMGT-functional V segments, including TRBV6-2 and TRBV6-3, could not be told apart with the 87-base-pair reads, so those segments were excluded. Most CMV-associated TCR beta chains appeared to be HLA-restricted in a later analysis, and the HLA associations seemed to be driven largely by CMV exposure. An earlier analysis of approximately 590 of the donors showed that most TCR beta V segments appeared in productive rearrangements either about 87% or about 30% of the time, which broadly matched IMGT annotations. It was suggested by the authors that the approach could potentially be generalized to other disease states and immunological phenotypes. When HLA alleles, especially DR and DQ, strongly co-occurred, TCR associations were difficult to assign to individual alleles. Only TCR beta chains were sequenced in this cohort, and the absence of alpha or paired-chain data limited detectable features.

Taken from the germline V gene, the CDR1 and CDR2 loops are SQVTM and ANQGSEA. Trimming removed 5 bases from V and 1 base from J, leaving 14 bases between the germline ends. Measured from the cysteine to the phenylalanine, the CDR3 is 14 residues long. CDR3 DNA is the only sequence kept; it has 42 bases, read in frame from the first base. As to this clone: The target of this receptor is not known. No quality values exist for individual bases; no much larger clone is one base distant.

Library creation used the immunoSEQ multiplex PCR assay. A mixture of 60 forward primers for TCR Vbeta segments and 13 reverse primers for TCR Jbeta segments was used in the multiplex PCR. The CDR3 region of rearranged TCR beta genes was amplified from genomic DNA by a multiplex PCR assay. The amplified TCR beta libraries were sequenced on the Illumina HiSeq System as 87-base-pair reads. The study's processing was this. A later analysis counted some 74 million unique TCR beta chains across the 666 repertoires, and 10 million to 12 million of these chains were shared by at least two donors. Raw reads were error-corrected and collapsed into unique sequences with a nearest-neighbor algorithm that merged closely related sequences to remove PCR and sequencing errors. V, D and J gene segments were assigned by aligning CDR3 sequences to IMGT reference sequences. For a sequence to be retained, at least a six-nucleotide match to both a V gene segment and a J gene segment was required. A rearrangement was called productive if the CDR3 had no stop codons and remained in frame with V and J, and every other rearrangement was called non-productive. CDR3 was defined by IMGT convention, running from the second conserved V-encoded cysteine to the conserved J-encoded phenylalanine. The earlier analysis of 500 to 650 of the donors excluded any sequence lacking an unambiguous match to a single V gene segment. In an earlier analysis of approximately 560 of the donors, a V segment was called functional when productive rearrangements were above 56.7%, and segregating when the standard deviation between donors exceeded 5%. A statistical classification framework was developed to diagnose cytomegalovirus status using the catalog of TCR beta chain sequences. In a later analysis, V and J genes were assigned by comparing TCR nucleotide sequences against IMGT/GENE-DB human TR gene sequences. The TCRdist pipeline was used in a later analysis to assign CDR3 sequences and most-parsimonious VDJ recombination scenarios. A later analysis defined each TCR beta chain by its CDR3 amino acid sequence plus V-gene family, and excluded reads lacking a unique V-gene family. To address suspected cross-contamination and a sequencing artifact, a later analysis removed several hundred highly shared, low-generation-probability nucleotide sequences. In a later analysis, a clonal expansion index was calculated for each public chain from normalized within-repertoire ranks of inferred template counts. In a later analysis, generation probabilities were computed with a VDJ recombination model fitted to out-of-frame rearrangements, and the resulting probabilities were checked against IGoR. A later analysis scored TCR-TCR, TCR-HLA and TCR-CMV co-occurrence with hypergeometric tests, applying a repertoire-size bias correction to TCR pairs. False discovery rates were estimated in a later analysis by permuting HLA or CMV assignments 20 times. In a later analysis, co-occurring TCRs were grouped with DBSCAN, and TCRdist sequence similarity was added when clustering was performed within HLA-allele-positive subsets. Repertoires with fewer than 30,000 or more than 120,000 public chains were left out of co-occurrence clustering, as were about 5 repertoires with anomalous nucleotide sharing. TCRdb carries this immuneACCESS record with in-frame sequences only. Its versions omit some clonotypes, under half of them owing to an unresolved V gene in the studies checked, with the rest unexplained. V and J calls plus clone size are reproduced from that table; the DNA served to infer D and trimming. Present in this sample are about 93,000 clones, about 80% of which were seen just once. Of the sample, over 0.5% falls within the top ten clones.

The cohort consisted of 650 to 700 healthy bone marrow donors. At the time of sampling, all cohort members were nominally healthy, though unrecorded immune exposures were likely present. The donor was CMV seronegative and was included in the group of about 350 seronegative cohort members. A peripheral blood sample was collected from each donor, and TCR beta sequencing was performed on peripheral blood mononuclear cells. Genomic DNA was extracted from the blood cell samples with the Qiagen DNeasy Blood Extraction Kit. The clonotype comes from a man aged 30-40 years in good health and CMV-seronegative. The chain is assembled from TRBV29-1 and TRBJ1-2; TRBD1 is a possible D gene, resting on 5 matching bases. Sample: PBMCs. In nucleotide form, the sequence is TGCAGCGTTCTAGATGGGGGGGATAACTATGGCTACACCTTC. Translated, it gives CSVLDGGDNYGYTF.